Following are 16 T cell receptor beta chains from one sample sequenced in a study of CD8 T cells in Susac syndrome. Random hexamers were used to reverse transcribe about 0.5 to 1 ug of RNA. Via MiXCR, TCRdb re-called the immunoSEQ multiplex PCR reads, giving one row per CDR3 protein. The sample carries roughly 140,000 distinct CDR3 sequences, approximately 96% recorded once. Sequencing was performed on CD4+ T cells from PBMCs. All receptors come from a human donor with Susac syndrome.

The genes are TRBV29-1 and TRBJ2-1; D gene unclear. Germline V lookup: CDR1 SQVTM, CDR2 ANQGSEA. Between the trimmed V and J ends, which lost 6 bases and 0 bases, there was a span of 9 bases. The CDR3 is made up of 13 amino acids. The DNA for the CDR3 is TGCAGCGTCGCCGAAAGCTCCTACAATGAGCAGTTCTTC. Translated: CSVAESSYNEQFF.

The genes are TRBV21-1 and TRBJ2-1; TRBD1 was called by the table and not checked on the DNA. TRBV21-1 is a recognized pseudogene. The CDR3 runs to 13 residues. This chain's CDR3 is CASSKGGSAERFF. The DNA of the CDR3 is TGTGCCAGCAGCAAAGGGGGCAGCGCCGAACGGTTCTTC.

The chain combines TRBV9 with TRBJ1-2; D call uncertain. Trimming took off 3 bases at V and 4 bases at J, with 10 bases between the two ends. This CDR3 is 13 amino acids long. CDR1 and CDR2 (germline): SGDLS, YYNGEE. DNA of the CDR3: TGTGCCAGCAGCGCCGGGGTGGGCTATGGCTACACCTTC. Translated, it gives CASSAGVGYGYTF.

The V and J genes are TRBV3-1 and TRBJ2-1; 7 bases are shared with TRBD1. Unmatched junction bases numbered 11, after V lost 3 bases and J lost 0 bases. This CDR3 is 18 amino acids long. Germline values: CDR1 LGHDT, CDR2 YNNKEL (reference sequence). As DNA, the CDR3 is TGTGCCAGCAGCCACAGACGACAGGGACCGAGCTCCTACAATGAGCAGTTCTTC. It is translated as CASSHRRQGPSSYNEQFF.

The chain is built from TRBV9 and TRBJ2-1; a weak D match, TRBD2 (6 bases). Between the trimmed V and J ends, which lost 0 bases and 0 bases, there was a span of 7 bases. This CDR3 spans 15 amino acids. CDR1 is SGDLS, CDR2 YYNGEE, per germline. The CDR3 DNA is TGTGCCAGCAGCGTAGGGAGGGTCTCCTACAATGAGCAGTTCTTC. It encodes CASSVGRVSYNEQFF.

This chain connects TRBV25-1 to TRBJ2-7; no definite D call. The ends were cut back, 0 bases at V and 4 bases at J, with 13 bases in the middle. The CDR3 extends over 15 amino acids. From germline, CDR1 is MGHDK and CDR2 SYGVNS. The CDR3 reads CASSEYPTEGYEQYF. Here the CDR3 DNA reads TGTGCCAGCAGTGAATACCCTACGGAAGGATACGAGCAGTACTTC.

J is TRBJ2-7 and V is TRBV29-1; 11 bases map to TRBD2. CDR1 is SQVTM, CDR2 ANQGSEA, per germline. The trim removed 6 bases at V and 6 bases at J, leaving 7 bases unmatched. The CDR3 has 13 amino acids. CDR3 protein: CSVFSGGGIEQYF. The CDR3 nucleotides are TGCAGCGTCTTTAGCGGGGGGGGAATCGAGCAGTACTTC.

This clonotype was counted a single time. The CDR3 DNA sequence: TGTGCCAGCAGTGGGGGGGACTATCAGCCCCAGCATTTT. Amino acids: CASSGGDYQPQHF. The V gene is TRBV25-1, the J gene TRBJ1-5, with a tentative D call TRBD1 (5 bases). The germline CDR1 and CDR2 sequences are MGHDK and SYGVNS. The CDR3 sequence is 13 residues long. Trimming pared 4 bases from V and 5 bases from J, leaving 9 bases between.

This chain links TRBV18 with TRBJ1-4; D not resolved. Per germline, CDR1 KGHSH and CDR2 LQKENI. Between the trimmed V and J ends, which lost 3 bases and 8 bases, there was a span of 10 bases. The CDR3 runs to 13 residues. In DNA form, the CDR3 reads TGTGCCAGCTCACCCAAGGTCACCGAAAAACTGTTTTTT. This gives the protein CASSPKVTEKLFF.

Here the CDR3 reads CASGLFHSPLHF. In DNA, the CDR3 is TGTGCCAGCGGACTCTTCCATTCACCCCTCCACTTT. This chain joins TRBV12-3 or TRBV12-4 and TRBJ1-6; D unresolved. The CDR3 length is 12 residues. Trimming removed 8 bases from V and 8 bases from J, with 10 bases in between.

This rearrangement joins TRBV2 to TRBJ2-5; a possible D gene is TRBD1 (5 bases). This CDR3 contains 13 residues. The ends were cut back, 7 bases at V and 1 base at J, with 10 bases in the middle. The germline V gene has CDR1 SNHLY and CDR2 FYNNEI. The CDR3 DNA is TGTGCCAGCAAGGGGTCTATCCAAGAGACCCAGTACTTC. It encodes CASKGSIQETQYF.

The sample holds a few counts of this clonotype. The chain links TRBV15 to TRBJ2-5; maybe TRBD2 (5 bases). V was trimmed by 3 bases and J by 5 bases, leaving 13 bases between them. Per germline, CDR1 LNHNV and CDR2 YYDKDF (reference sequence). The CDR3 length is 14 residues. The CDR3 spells CATSRIPGVETQYF. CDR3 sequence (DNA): TGTGCCACCAGCAGGATCCCCGGGGTCGAGACCCAGTACTTC.

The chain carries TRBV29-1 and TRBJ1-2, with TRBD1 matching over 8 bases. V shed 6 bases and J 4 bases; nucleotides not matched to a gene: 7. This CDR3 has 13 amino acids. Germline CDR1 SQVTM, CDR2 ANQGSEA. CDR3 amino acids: CSVRTGRTYGYTF. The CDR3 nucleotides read TGCAGCGTCCGGACAGGGAGGACCTATGGCTACACCTTC.

CDR3 bases: TGCAGTGCTAGCTTCCTAGTCACGGCGGATACGCAGTATTTT. The encoded protein is CSASFLVTADTQYF. The rearrangement uses TRBV20-1 and TRBJ2-3; D is undetermined. CDR3 length equals 14 residues. Trimming left V 3 bases short and J 6 bases short, with 16 bases between. Per germline, CDR1 DFQATT and CDR2 SNEGSKA (reference sequence).

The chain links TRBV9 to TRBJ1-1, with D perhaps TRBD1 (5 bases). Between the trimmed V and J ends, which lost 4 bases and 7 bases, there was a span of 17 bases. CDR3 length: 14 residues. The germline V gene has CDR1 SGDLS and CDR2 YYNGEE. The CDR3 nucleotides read TGTGCCAGCAGCTCTTTAGACGGGGGAGGTGAAGCTTTCTTT. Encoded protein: CASSSLDGGGEAFF.

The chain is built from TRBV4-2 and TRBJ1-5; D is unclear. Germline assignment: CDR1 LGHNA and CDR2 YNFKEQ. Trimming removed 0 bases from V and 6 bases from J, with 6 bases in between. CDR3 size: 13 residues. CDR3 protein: CASSQDQSQPQHF. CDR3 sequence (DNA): TGTGCCAGCAGCCAAGACCAGAGTCAGCCCCAGCATTTT.